This TCR beta chain comes out of a study of T-cell memory formation after mild COVID-19. This clonotype showed up just a few times. TCRdb re-derived calls from the 5' RACE reads in MiXCR, one entry per CDR3 protein. The sample includes a few hundred thousand distinct CDR3 sequences, roughly 24% of them seen just once. CDR3 length: 13 residues. V was trimmed by 4 bases and J by 7 bases, leaving 12 bases between them. Germline V gene data show CDR1 as SGHNT and CDR2 as YYREEE (reference sequence). The clonotype was recovered from an adult woman who had mild COVID-19 (a few samples of this study predate the infection). Cell type and time point are not known. The V gene is TRBV5-4, the J gene TRBJ1-5; TRBD1 might be the D (5 bases). The specimen sequenced was PBMCs or a T cell subset sorted from them (not recorded which). The CDR3: CASSAGTGQPQHF. The CDR3 nucleotides read TGTGCCAGCAGCGCCGGGACCGGACAGCCCCAGCATTTT. The full variable domain, completed using reference TRBV5-4 and TRBJ1-5, is ETGVTQSPTHLIKTRGQQVTLRCSSQSGHNTVSWYQQALGQGPQFIFQYYREEENGRGNFPPRFSGLQFPNYSSELNVNALELDDSALYLCASSAGTGQPQHFGDGTRLSIL.